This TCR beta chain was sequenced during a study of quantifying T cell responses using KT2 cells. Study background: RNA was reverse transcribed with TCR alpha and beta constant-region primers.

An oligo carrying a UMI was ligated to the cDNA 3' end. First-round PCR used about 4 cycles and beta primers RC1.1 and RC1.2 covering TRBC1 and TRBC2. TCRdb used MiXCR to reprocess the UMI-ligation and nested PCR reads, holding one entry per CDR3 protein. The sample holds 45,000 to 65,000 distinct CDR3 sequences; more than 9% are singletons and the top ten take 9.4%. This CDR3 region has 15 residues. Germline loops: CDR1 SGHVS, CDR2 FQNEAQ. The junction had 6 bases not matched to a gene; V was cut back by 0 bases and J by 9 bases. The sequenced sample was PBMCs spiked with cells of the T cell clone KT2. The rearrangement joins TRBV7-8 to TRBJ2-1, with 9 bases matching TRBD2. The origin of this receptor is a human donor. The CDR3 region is CASSLAAGGALEQFF. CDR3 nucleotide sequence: TGTGCCAGCAGCTTAGCGGCGGGGGGGGCCCTTGAGCAGTTCTTC.